A single sample is the source of the 3 T cell receptor beta chains below, sequenced in a study of blood T cell repertoires in COVID-19. Here immunoSEQ multiplex PCR was the method, and the copy in TCRdb shows in-frame clones only, minus some. The sample consists of over 50,000 clones, approximately 80% of them appearing once. Sequencing input: peripheral blood. The receptors were gathered from a human donor with active or convalescent COVID-19. The donor label of this sample is uncertain.

This chain connects TRBV12-3 or TRBV12-4 to TRBJ1-5; 9 nucleotides line up with TRBD1. Trimming took 6 bases from V and 6 from J; bases not matched to a gene: 3. CDR3 size: 13 residues. The CDR3 loop is CASSGTGTQPQHF. In DNA, the CDR3 is TGTGCCAGCAGCGGGACAGGGACTCAGCCCCAGCATTTT.

V gene TRBV7-3 combines with J gene TRBJ2-1; D call uncertain. The CDR3 has 15 residues. CDR1 and CDR2 from the germline V gene are SGHTA and FQGTGA. The V end lost 6 bases, the J end lost 6 bases, and 18 bases lay between the germline ends. The CDR3 DNA reads as TGTGCCAGCAGTCCCCTTGGTCAGTCGGGCAATGAGCAGTTCTTC. Translation: CASSPLGQSGNEQFF. Full variable domain (missing parts from reference TRBV7-3 and TRBJ2-1): GAGVSQTPSNKVTEKGKYVELRCDPISGHTALYWYRQSLGQGPEFLIYFQGTGAADDSGLPNDRFFAVRPEGSVSTLKIQRTERGDSAVYLCASSPLGQSGNEQFFGPGTRLTVL.

This rearrangement joins TRBV30 to TRBJ1-5; weak D call: TRBD1 (6 bases). Deletions cut 2 bases from V and 4 bases from J, with 9 bases between. CDR1 and CDR2 (germline): GTSNPN, SVGIG (reference sequence). The CDR3 runs 13 residues. In DNA form, the CDR3 reads TGTGCCTGGAGTCAAGGGGGTAATCAGCCCCAGCATTTT. Translated: CAWSQGGNQPQHF.